The 30 T cell receptor beta chains in this list originate from one sample, sequenced in a study of cytomegalovirus exposure and HLA in healthy donors. Use of 60 Vbeta and 13 Jbeta primers characterized the PCR. TCRdb's table, derived via immunoSEQ multiplex PCR, lists solely in-frame clones and lacks some. The table has about 190,000 clones, roughly four fifths seen once. The sample consisted of PBMCs. These receptors were obtained from a man aged 35 to 55 in good health and CMV-seropositive.

The chain uses TRBV18 and TRBJ1-1, with D possibly being TRBD1 (6 bases). The V gene's germline CDR1 is KGHSH and CDR2 LQKENI. The CDR3 runs 22 residues. V lost 3 bases, J lost 0 bases, and 32 bases lay in between. The CDR3 here is CASSPQGGGRLSMNLMNTEAFF. The DNA of the CDR3 is TGTGCCAGCTCACCCCAGGGCGGGGGGCGGCTTAGCATGAACCTCATGAACACTGAAGCTTTCTTT.

This CDR3 is CASTPGTGGGEAFF. In nucleotides, the CDR3 is TGTGCCAGTACCCCGGGGACAGGGGGCGGTGAAGCTTTCTTT. V is TRBV19 and J is TRBJ1-1; the match to TRBD1 covers 12 bases. V lost 7 bases and J lost 7; bases outside the gene matches: 7. Germline CDR1 LNHDA, CDR2 SQIVND (reference sequence). The CDR3 consists of 14 residues.

This sequence joins TRBV25-1 and TRBJ2-3, with 11 bases that match TRBD2. Germline V CDR1 and CDR2: MGHDK, SYGVNS. The V segment lost 1 base and the J segment 2 bases; nucleotides outside the gene matches: 5. This CDR3 comprises 17 residues. The CDR3 loop reads CASSESLAGGYTDTQYF. Written as DNA, the CDR3 is TGTGCCAGCAGTGAATCCCTAGCGGGGGGATACACAGATACGCAGTATTTT.

The V gene is TRBV9, the J gene TRBJ2-1; 8 nucleotides agree with TRBD2. The germline V gene has CDR1 SGDLS and CDR2 YYNGEE. There are 20 residues in the CDR3. J gave up 4 bases and V 0 bases, and 18 bases lay outside the gene matches. CDR3 nucleotides: TGTGCCAGCAGCGTAGCTGCGGGGCAGCAACTAGCGGCCGCGTACAATGAGCAGTTCTTC. Protein product: CASSVAAGQQLAAAYNEQFF.

The chain couples TRBV28 to TRBJ2-7; 10 nucleotides match TRBD2. There are 12 residues in the CDR3. J lost 13 bases, V lost 4 bases, and 7 bases had no gene match. Germline lookup yields CDR1 MDHEN and CDR2 SYDVKM. The DNA for the CDR3 is TGTGCCAGCAGTTCGGGACTAGCGCCTCACTACTTC. Translation gives CASSSGLAPHYF.

The rearrangement uses TRBV9 and TRBJ2-7, with TRBD2 as a possible D gene (6 bases). Germline V gene sequence: CDR1 SGDLS, CDR2 YYNGEE. Trimming pared 0 bases from V and 2 bases from J, leaving 12 bases between. The length of the CDR3 is 15 residues. The CDR3 sequence: CASSVAPRGTYEQYF. CDR3 nucleotide sequence: TGTGCCAGCAGCGTAGCTCCGCGGGGAACCTACGAGCAGTACTTC. Full variable domain (outside the CDR3, taken from reference TRBV9 and TRBJ2-7): DSGVTQTPKHLITATGQRVTLRCSPRSGDLSVYWYQQSLDQGLQFLIQYYNGEERAKGNILERFSAQQFPDLHSELNLSSLELGDSALYFCASSVAPRGTYEQYFGPGTRLTVT.

The chain uses TRBV7-8 and TRBJ2-7; 7 nucleotides match TRBD2. The length of the CDR3 is 14 residues. Germline assignment: CDR1 SGHVS and CDR2 FQNEAQ. The ends lost 5 bases at V and 2 bases at J; junction bases unmatched: 6. This CDR3 reads CASSPAGGAYEQYF. CDR3 sequence (DNA): TGTGCCAGCAGCCCAGCTGGGGGGGCCTACGAGCAGTACTTC.

This chain joins TRBV4-1 and TRBJ1-1, with 10 bases lining up with TRBD1. CDR3 size: 19 residues. Trimming removed 0 bases from V and 2 bases from J; junction bases left unmatched: 12. Germline V lookup: CDR1 MGHRA, CDR2 YSYEKL. The CDR3 DNA sequence: TGCGCCAGCAGCCAAGATGGTCCGGGACAGGGGAGGCTAAACACTGAAGCTTTCTTT. Its translation is CASSQDGPGQGRLNTEAFF.

The chain combines TRBV7-9 with TRBJ1-3; D unresolved. This CDR3 is 15 amino acids long. The germline V gene encodes CDR1 SEHNR and CDR2 FQNEAQ (reference sequence). Trimming pared 5 bases from V and 7 bases from J, leaving 18 bases between. CDR3 loop: CASSGDFSKRNTIYF. DNA of the CDR3: TGTGCCAGCAGCGGCGACTTCTCTAAAAGGAACACCATATATTTT.

This clone showed up just once. This chain uses TRBV28 with TRBJ2-7; TRBD2 is a possible D gene (5 bases). The CDR3 is 16 residues long. Looked up from germline, CDR1 is MDHEN and CDR2 is SYDVKM. Trimming cost V 7 bases and J 3 bases, with 22 bases left between them. CDR3 loop: CASTYSPDFSDYEQYF. The CDR3, as DNA: TGTGCCAGCACCTACTCCCCGGACTTTTCGGACTACGAGCAGTACTTC.

This rearrangement joins TRBV6-1 to TRBJ2-4; TRBD1 aligns across 9 bases. J lost 7 bases, V lost 6 bases, and 4 bases had no gene match. The CDR3 has 13 residues. Germline CDR1 and CDR2: MNHNS and SASEGT. CDR3: CASRGQGRNIQYF. CDR3 DNA sequence: TGTGCCAGCAGGGGACAGGGAAGGAACATTCAGTACTTC.

The rearrangement uses TRBV7-9 and TRBJ1-2; D gene uncertain. This CDR3 region has 11 residues. Trimming removed 4 bases at V and 8 bases at J, with 8 bases between. From germline, CDR1 is SEHNR and CDR2 FQNEAQ (reference sequence). DNA of the CDR3: TGTGCCAGCAGCTATCAACTGGGCTACACCTTC. Protein sequence: CASSYQLGYTF.

As concerns this clone: Germline and junction disagree at one end, which may indicate a read error. This CDR3 is also generated by other DNA sequences in the sample. This chain joins TRBV9 and TRBJ2-1; D is ambiguous. This CDR3 region has 15 residues. Germline CDR1 and CDR2: SGDLS and YYNGEE. CDR3 protein: CASSVGANPYNEQFF. In DNA form, the CDR3 reads TGTGCCAGCAGCGTAGGGGCGAACCCTTACAATGAGCAATTCTTC. Supplemented by reference TRBV9 and TRBJ2-1, the full variable domain reads DSGVTQTPKHLITATGQRVTLRCSPRSGDLSVYWYQQSLDQGLQFLIQYYNGEERAKGNILERFSAQQFPDLHSELNLSSLELGDSALYFCASSVGANPYNEQFFGPGTRLTVL.

The rearrangement links TRBV28 to TRBJ1-4, with D maybe TRBD1 (5 bases). The V end was cut by 3 bases, the J end by 1 base, with 9 bases between. Per the germline V gene, CDR1 is MDHEN and CDR2 is SYDVKM. This CDR3 contains 15 residues. The DNA of the CDR3 is TGTGCCAGCAGTTTGGGGGGAGGAACTAATGAAAAACTGTTTTTT. Its protein product is CASSLGGGTNEKLFF.

This chain links TRBV11-2 with TRBJ2-3; D perhaps matches TRBD1 (5 bases). The CDR3 runs to 16 residues. Germline V gene data show CDR1 as SGHAT and CDR2 as FQNNGV. V gave up 1 base and J gave up 0 bases, with 11 bases separating them. The chain's CDR3 is CASSLVPRGSTDTQYF. CDR3 nucleotides: TGTGCCAGCAGCTTAGTACCTAGGGGAAGCACAGATACGCAGTATTTT.

The chain is built from TRBV29-1 and TRBJ1-4; 7 bases align to TRBD1. Trimming removed 5 bases from V and 2 bases from J; junction bases left unmatched: 14. CDR3 size: 17 residues. Germline CDR1 and CDR2: SQVTM and ANQGSEA. The CDR3 is CSVQTTGTAITNEKLFF. CDR3 sequence (DNA): TGCAGCGTTCAGACAACCGGGACAGCCATCACTAATGAAAAACTGTTTTTT.

The V gene is TRBV4-1, the J gene TRBJ1-3; possible D gene TRBD1, 5 bases. CDR1 and CDR2 from the germline V gene are MGHRA and YSYEKL. The V gene lost 2 bases and the J gene lost 5 bases, with 13 bases spanning the gap. This CDR3 has 15 amino acids. The CDR3 sequence: CASSQQAQVRNTIYF. Written as DNA, the CDR3 is TGCGCCAGCAGCCAACAGGCACAGGTCAGAAACACCATATATTTT.

This clone turned up a few times. V gene TRBV5-1 combines with J gene TRBJ1-1; 9 positions match TRBD1. In germline, CDR1 is SGHRS, CDR2 YFSETQ. The CDR3 loop spans 14 amino acids. J was trimmed by 6 bases and V by 4 bases; bases with no gene match: 7. The CDR3: CASSGGTGSPEAFF. CDR3 nucleotide sequence: TGCGCCAGCAGCGGGGGGACAGGGAGTCCTGAAGCTTTCTTT.

The CDR3 reads CASSQDPLAGTYEQYF. The CDR3 DNA follows: TGCGCCAGCAGCCAAGACCCACTAGCGGGAACCTACGAGCAGTACTTC. This chain connects TRBV4-1 to TRBJ2-7, with TRBD2 matching over 10 bases. With 0 bases clipped from V and 2 bases from J, the junction kept 4 bases outside the gene matches. The germline V gene has CDR1 MGHRA and CDR2 YSYEKL. This CDR3 has 16 amino acids.

In this sample, this clone turned up a few times. J is TRBJ2-1 and V is TRBV29-1; D is perhaps TRBD1 (5 bases). The CDR3 has 14 amino acids. Germline V gives CDR1 SQVTM, CDR2 ANQGSEA. Deletions cut 4 bases from V and 0 bases from J, with 10 bases between. The CDR3 bases are TGCAGCGTTGCCAGGGCAGGCTCCTACAATGAGCAGTTCTTC. Translating gives CSVARAGSYNEQFF.

The chain is built from TRBV18 and TRBJ2-3, with 11 nucleotides matching TRBD2. Germline values: CDR1 KGHSH, CDR2 LQKENI. With V trimmed by 1 base and J by 4 bases, 4 bases remained unmatched. This CDR3 has 16 residues. CDR3 coding DNA: TGTGCCAGCTCACCACGACTAGCGGGGACCGCAGATACGCAGTATTTT. This gives the protein CASSPRLAGTADTQYF.

The gene calls are TRBV28 and TRBJ2-4; 8 bases match TRBD2. Trimming removed 6 bases from V and 0 bases from J; junction bases left unmatched: 16. The germline CDR1 and CDR2 sequences are MDHEN and SYDVKM. This CDR3 contains 19 residues. DNA for the CDR3: TGTGCCAGCAGCTACCCGAGCGGGAGTATTAACAAAGCCAAAAACATTCAGTACTTC. Its translation is CASSYPSGSINKAKNIQYF.

There are a few counts of this clone. The V call is TRBV5-6, the J call TRBJ1-6, with TRBD1 as a possible D gene (5 bases). Germline loops: CDR1 SGHDT, CDR2 YYEEEE. The CDR3 sequence is 15 residues long. Between the trimmed V and J ends, which lost 5 bases and 7 bases, there was a span of 16 bases. This CDR3 reads CASSERRGWNSPLHF. CDR3 nucleotide sequence: TGTGCCAGCAGTGAACGACGGGGGTGGAATTCACCCCTCCACTTT.

J is TRBJ2-1 and V is TRBV11-1; TRBD2 matches 13 bases. The CDR3 runs to 17 residues. The V gene's germline CDR1 is SGHAT and CDR2 FQDESV (reference sequence). Trimming took 0 bases from V and 5 from J; bases not matched to a gene: 4. CDR3 residues: CASSLAPGTSGDNEQFF. The CDR3 region has the DNA TGTGCCAGCAGCTTAGCCCCGGGGACTAGCGGGGACAATGAGCAGTTCTTC.

This clone was recorded once. V gene TRBV2 combines with J gene TRBJ1-1; tentative D call: TRBD1 (6 bases). Trimming removed 7 bases from V and 5 bases from J, with 17 bases in between. The CDR3 runs to 14 residues. Germline V gives CDR1 SNHLY, CDR2 FYNNEI. CDR3 bases: TGTGCCAGCATCGGTGGGGGCGCGTGGACTGAAGCTTTCTTT. Its protein is CASIGGGAWTEAFF.

This clone was counted once. The chain uses TRBV6-1 and TRBJ2-7, with 7 bases identical to TRBD1. The V segment lost 5 bases and the J segment 3 bases; nucleotides outside the gene matches: 4. Germline loops: CDR1 MNHNS, CDR2 SASEGT. The CDR3 has 13 residues. The DNA of the CDR3 is TGTGCCAGCAGTAATAGGGGGCACTACGAGCAGTACTTC. This codes for CASSNRGHYEQYF.

The gene calls are TRBV18 and TRBJ2-5; D is perhaps TRBD2 (5 bases). CDR3 size: 12 residues. V lost 3 bases, J lost 5 bases, and 7 bases lay in between. Germline CDR1 and CDR2: KGHSH and LQKENI. CDR3 in amino acids: CASSPGGETQYF. The CDR3 DNA is TGTGCCAGCTCACCGGGCGGGGAGACCCAGTACTTC.

This clone was seen a single time. The V gene is TRBV7-2, the J gene TRBJ2-7; 7 bases map to TRBD1. This CDR3 spans 12 amino acids. V lost 11 bases to trimming and J lost 0 bases; unmatched junction nucleotides: 4. Looked up from germline, CDR1 is SGHTA and CDR2 is FQGNSA. In DNA form, the CDR3 reads TGTGCCTCGGGACAGAGCTCCTACGAGCAGTACTTC. It yields the protein CASGQSSYEQYF.

The chain couples TRBV6-6 to TRBJ2-3; no clear D gene. Trimming left V 7 bases short and J 0 bases short, with 8 bases between. The V gene's germline CDR1 is MNHNY and CDR2 SVGAGI (reference sequence). The CDR3 has 13 amino acids. CDR3 bases: TGTGCCAGCACGTGGCCTAGCACAGATACGCAGTATTTT. Translating it yields CASTWPSTDTQYF.

This chain uses TRBV5-1 with TRBJ2-2; 8 bases line up with TRBD2. There are 15 residues in the CDR3. The junction had 9 bases not matched to a gene; V was cut back by 6 bases and J by 5 bases. The germline V gene has CDR1 SGHRS and CDR2 YFSETQ. Written as DNA, the CDR3 is TGCGCCAGCACCCGGACTAGCTTAACAACCGGGGAGCTGTTTTTT. Its translation: CASTRTSLTTGELFF. Variable domain in full (rest from reference TRBV5-1 and TRBJ2-2): KAGVTQTPRYLIKTRGQQVTLSCSPISGHRSVSWYQQTPGQGLQFLFEYFSETQRNKGNFPGRFSGRQFSNSRSEMNVSTLELGDSALYLCASTRTSLTTGELFFGEGSRLTVL.